Below are 10 T cell receptor beta chains sequenced from a single sample in a study of PD-1 blockade in classical Hodgkin lymphoma. Each patient relapsed following autologous stem cell transplantation, and prior brentuximab vedotin exposure differed. Libraries were prepared by immunoSEQ multiplex PCR; TCRdb keeps only in-frame clonotypes and omits some of them. This sample has approximately 98,000 clones, with 70% to 90% found just once. The input for sequencing was peripheral blood mononuclear cells (PBMCs), taken before the second cycle of nivolumab. The receptors come from a human donor with classical Hodgkin lymphoma.

The V call is TRBV4-1, the J call TRBJ2-2; 8 positions agree with TRBD1. This CDR3 has 17 residues. Germline lookup yields CDR1 MGHRA and CDR2 YSYEKL. After removal of 3 bases from V and 0 bases from J, the junction contained 6 bases not matched to a gene. The CDR3 sequence: CASSHYRGWANTGELFF. DNA of the CDR3: TGCGCCAGCAGCCATTACAGGGGGTGGGCGAACACCGGGGAGCTGTTTTTT.

The V and J genes are TRBV30 and TRBJ2-2; 7 bases align to TRBD2. The CDR3 length is 13 residues. The V gene end was trimmed by 1 base and the J gene end by 8 bases; junction bases not matched to a gene: 4. Germline V gene lookup returns CDR1 GTSNPN and CDR2 SVGIG (reference sequence). The CDR3 DNA reads as TGTGCCTGGAGTGCCCGACTAGCTGGGGAGCTGTTTTTT. It translates to CAWSARLAGELFF.

The V and J genes are TRBV5-8 and TRBJ1-5, with 7 nucleotides matching TRBD1. V gave up 6 bases and J gave up 9 bases; unmatched junction bases: 9. Germline CDR1 is SGHTS and CDR2 is YDEGEE. CDR3 length: 13 amino acids. CDR3 protein: CASKGGGVGPQHF. The CDR3 DNA reads as TGTGCCAGCAAGGGAGGGGGCGTGGGGCCCCAGCATTTT.

V is TRBV27 and J is TRBJ2-2, with D unresolved. V shed 1 base and J shed 6 bases, with 3 bases lying between them. Germline V CDR1 and CDR2: MNHEY, SMNVEV (reference sequence). The CDR3 contains 12 residues. CDR3 DNA: TGTGCCAGCAGTTTATACCCCGGGGAGCTGTTTTTT. This sequence encodes CASSLYPGELFF.

This chain joins TRBV6-5 and TRBJ1-6; the D is unclear. The V gene's germline CDR1 is MNHEY and CDR2 SVGAGI. This CDR3 region has 11 residues. V was trimmed by 8 bases and J by 7 bases, leaving 6 bases between them. The CDR3 loop is CASGRNSPLHF. The CDR3 DNA sequence: TGTGCCAGCGGGAGGAATTCACCCCTCCACTTT.

This chain uses TRBV29-1 with TRBJ2-1, with TRBD2 matching 8 bases. The trim removed 2 bases at V and 1 base at J, leaving 4 bases unmatched. This CDR3 has 15 amino acids. Germline V gene sequence: CDR1 SQVTM, CDR2 ANQGSEA. CDR3 nucleotides: TGCAGCGTTGAATCGAGCGGGAGTTCCTACAATGAGCAGTTCTTC. This gives the protein CSVESSGSSYNEQFF.

The chain employs TRBV6-1 and TRBJ2-2; TRBD2 might be the D (6 bases). Germline lookup yields CDR1 MNHNS and CDR2 SASEGT. The CDR3 is 19 residues long. Trimming took 1 base from V and 0 from J, leaving 18 bases between them. The CDR3 nucleotides are TGTGCCAGCAGTGAAGAGGTTAGCGGAGCCTTCGCGAACACCGGGGAGCTGTTTTTT. This encodes CASSEEVSGAFANTGELFF.

The V gene is TRBV27, the J gene TRBJ2-2, with TRBD2 identical over 14 bases. The germline V gene encodes CDR1 MNHEY and CDR2 SMNVEV (reference sequence). V lost 3 bases, J lost 5 bases, and 14 bases stayed unmatched. The CDR3 contains 20 residues. In nucleotides, the CDR3 is TGTGCCAGCAGTTTTACGGGACTAGCGGGAGATACTACGGATACCGGGGAGCTGTTTTTT. This translates into CASSFTGLAGDTTDTGELFF.

This clone was recorded a few times. The genes are TRBV7-2 and TRBJ2-2, with D unresolved. Deletions cut 0 bases from V and 5 bases from J, with 4 bases between. Germline V gives CDR1 SGHTA, CDR2 FQGNSA. CDR3 length equals 13 residues. CDR3 in DNA: TGTGCCAGCAGCTTAGCAGGGACCGGGGAGCTGTTTTTT. Protein product: CASSLAGTGELFF.

The chain joins TRBV15 to TRBJ1-6; D is unresolved. CDR3 length: 16 residues. The V and J ends lost 0 bases and 6 bases respectively, with 12 bases between them. Looked up from germline, CDR1 is LNHNV and CDR2 is YYDKDF (reference sequence). CDR3 sequence (DNA): TGTGCCACCAGCAGAGATAAAGCAGTGGTTAATTCACCCCTCCACTTT. This translates into CATSRDKAVVNSPLHF. The full variable domain, rest sourced from reference TRBV15 and TRBJ1-6, is DAMVIQNPRYQVTQFGKPVTLSCSQTLNHNVMYWYQQKSSQAPKLLFHYYDKDFNNEADTPDNFQSRRPNTSFCFLDIRSPGLGDTAMYLCATSRDKAVVNSPLHFGNGTRLTVT.